These T cell receptor beta chains were read from a single sample in a study of T cell changes during pregnancy in multiple sclerosis. Method: immunoSEQ multiplex PCR; TCRdb's copy keeps in-frame clones and lacks some. The repertoire has about 39,000 clones, 80% to 90% of them found once; the top ten carry 0.6% to 0.8%. Sequences were derived from CD4+ T cells from peripheral blood mononuclear cells, sampled before pregnancy. The source is a female donor with multiple sclerosis, enrolled in a pregnancy study. The CDR3 runs from the conserved cysteine through the conserved F or W. The order of the fields is D gene, J gene, clone size, V gene, CDR3 protein, CDR3 DNA. The D gene is left open where the match is weak. Clone size is shown for a subset of rows, as once, few, many or a class of expanded clone.

d_call: NA
j_call: TRBJ1-1
clone_size: NA
v_call: TRBV6-5
cdr3_aa: CASSTGSTEAFF
cdr3_nt: TGTGCCAGCAGTACAGGGAGCACTGAAGCTTTCTTT

d_call: NA
j_call: TRBJ1-1
clone_size: NA
v_call: TRBV5-1
cdr3_aa: CASSSLVVNTEAFF
cdr3_nt: TGCGCCAGCTCAAGCTTGGTGGTGAACACTGAAGCTTTCTTT

d_call: TRBD1
j_call: TRBJ2-7
clone_size: NA
v_call: TRBV27
cdr3_aa: CASTGVPYEQYF
cdr3_nt: TGTGCCAGTACAGGGGTGCCCTACGAGCAGTACTTC

d_call: TRBD2
j_call: TRBJ2-6
clone_size: many
v_call: TRBV4-2
cdr3_aa: CASSQGGGGAAGANVLTF
cdr3_nt: TGTGCCAGCAGCCAAGGGGGGGGTGGGGCCGCTGGGGCCAACGTCCTGACTTTC

d_call: TRBD2
j_call: TRBJ2-1
clone_size: NA
v_call: TRBV7-6
cdr3_aa: CASSLGLAGDNEQFF
cdr3_nt: TGTGCCAGCAGCTTGGGACTAGCGGGGGACAATGAGCAGTTCTTC

d_call: NA
j_call: TRBJ2-3
clone_size: NA
v_call: TRBV30
cdr3_aa: CAWKTGSSTDTQYF
cdr3_nt: TGTGCCTGGAAAACAGGCTCTAGCACAGATACGCAGTATTTT

d_call: NA
j_call: TRBJ2-7
clone_size: NA
v_call: TRBV6-1
cdr3_aa: CASSERRLTYEQYF
cdr3_nt: TGTGCCAGCAGTGAAAGGAGGCTGACCTACGAGCAGTACTTC

d_call: TRBD1
j_call: TRBJ1-1
clone_size: NA
v_call: TRBV5-1
cdr3_aa: CASSSGTGNTEAFF
cdr3_nt: TGCGCCAGCAGCTCCGGGACAGGGAACACTGAAGCTTTCTTT

d_call: TRBD2
j_call: TRBJ2-1
clone_size: once
v_call: TRBV6-1
cdr3_aa: CASRLLAGAVNEQFF
cdr3_nt: TGTGCCAGCAGGCTGCTAGCGGGAGCCGTTAATGAGCAGTTCTTC

d_call: TRBD1
j_call: TRBJ1-2
clone_size: NA
v_call: TRBV28
cdr3_aa: CASTEGQGYGYTF
cdr3_nt: TGTGCCAGCACCGAGGGACAGGGTTATGGCTACACCTTC

d_call: NA
j_call: TRBJ2-3
clone_size: NA
v_call: TRBV6-6
cdr3_aa: CASSYNSHDNTQYF
cdr3_nt: TGTGCCAGCAGTTACAACAGTCATGACAATACGCAGTATTTT

d_call: TRBD1
j_call: TRBJ2-7
clone_size: NA
v_call: TRBV2
cdr3_aa: CASSDSVPGQVIYEQYF
cdr3_nt: TGTGCCAGCAGTGATTCAGTGCCGGGACAGGTGATCTACGAGCAGTACTTC

d_call: TRBD1
j_call: TRBJ1-6
clone_size: NA
v_call: TRBV7-9
cdr3_aa: CASSLGQGVSYNSPLHF
cdr3_nt: TGTGCCAGCAGCTTAGGACAGGGAGTATCCTATAATTCACCCCTCCACTTT

d_call: NA
j_call: TRBJ2-5
clone_size: NA
v_call: TRBV6-1
cdr3_aa: CASKIAGMSETQYF
cdr3_nt: TGTGCCAGCAAAATTGCGGGTATGAGTGAGACCCAGTACTTC

d_call: TRBD2
j_call: TRBJ2-7
clone_size: few
v_call: TRBV10-1
cdr3_aa: CASSAGLAGYEQYF
cdr3_nt: TGCGCCAGCAGCGCGGGACTAGCGGGGTACGAGCAGTACTTC

d_call: NA
j_call: TRBJ2-2
clone_size: NA
v_call: TRBV2
cdr3_aa: CASRFLPNRDTGELFF
cdr3_nt: TGTGCCAGCAGATTTTTACCGAACAGGGACACCGGGGAGCTGTTTTTT

d_call: TRBD1
j_call: TRBJ1-1
clone_size: NA
v_call: TRBV2
cdr3_aa: CASSVLQGGAEAFF
cdr3_nt: TGTGCCAGCAGTGTCCTTCAGGGGGGCGCTGAAGCTTTCTTT

d_call: NA
j_call: TRBJ2-6
clone_size: NA
v_call: TRBV25-1
cdr3_aa: CASSEEGSFQAGANVLTF
cdr3_nt: TGTGCCAGCAGTGAAGAAGGTTCTTTCCAGGCTGGGGCCAACGTCCTGACTTTC

d_call: NA
j_call: TRBJ2-7
clone_size: NA
v_call: TRBV5-1
cdr3_aa: CASSLAAGLAFYEQYF
cdr3_nt: TGCGCCAGCAGCTTGGCGGCGGGGCTCGCCTTCTACGAGCAGTACTTC

d_call: TRBD1
j_call: TRBJ1-2
clone_size: NA
v_call: TRBV30
cdr3_aa: CAWSSSRGRGYTF
cdr3_nt: TGTGCCTGGAGTTCCAGCAGGGGGCGAGGCTACACCTTC

d_call: NA
j_call: TRBJ2-7
clone_size: NA
v_call: TRBV7-2
cdr3_aa: CASSPYEASYEQYF
cdr3_nt: TGTGCCAGCAGCCCATACGAAGCGAGTTACGAGCAGTACTTC

d_call: NA
j_call: TRBJ1-5
clone_size: once
v_call: TRBV9
cdr3_aa: CASSVAGIQPQHF
cdr3_nt: TGTGCCAGCAGCGTAGCCGGGATTCAGCCCCAGCATTTT

d_call: NA
j_call: TRBJ1-1
clone_size: NA
v_call: TRBV11-3
cdr3_aa: CASSTGGAGNTEAFF
cdr3_nt: TGTGCCAGCAGCACCGGGGGGGCGGGTAACACTGAAGCTTTCTTT

d_call: NA
j_call: TRBJ1-1
clone_size: NA
v_call: TRBV5-4
cdr3_aa: CASRSDPSGTEAFF
cdr3_nt: TGTGCCAGCAGATCCGATCCCTCGGGCACTGAAGCTTTCTTT